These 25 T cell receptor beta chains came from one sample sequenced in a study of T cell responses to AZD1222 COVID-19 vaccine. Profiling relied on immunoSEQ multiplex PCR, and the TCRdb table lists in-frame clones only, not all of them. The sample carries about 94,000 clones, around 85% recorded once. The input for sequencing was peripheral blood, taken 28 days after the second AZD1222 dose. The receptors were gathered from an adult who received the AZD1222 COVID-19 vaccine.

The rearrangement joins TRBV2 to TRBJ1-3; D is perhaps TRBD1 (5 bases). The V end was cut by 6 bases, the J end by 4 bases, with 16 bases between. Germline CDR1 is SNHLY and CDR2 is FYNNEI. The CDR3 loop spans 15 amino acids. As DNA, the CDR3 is TGTGCCAGCAGGGAAATCCTTACAGGCGGAAACACCATATATTTT. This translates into CASREILTGGNTIYF.

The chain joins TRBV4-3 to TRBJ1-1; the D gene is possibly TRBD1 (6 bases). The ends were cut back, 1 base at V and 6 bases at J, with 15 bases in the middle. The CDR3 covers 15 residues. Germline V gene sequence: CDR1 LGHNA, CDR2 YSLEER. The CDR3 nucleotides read TGCGCCAGCAGCCAAGTCGGCCAGGGGATACCTGAAGCTTTCTTT. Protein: CASSQVGQGIPEAFF.

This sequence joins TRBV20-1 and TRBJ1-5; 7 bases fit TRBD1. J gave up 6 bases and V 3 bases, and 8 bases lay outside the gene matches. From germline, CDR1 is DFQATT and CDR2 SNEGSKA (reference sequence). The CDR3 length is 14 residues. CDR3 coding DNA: TGCAGTGCTAGTCCCACAGGGGCCGGTCAGCCCCAGCATTTT. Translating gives CSASPTGAGQPQHF.

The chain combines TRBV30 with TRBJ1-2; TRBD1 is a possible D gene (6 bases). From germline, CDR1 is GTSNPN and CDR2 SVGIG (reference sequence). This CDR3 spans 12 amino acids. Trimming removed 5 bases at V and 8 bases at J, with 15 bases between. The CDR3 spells CAWQAGAWGYTF. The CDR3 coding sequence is TGTGCCTGGCAAGCAGGGGCATGGGGCTACACCTTC.

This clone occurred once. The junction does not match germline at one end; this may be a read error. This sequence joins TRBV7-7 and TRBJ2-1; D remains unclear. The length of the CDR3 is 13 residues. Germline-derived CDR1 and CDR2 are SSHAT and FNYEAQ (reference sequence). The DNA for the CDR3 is TGTGCTAGCAGCCGAAAGCTAGGGAATGAGCAGTTCTTC. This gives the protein CASSRKLGNEQFF.

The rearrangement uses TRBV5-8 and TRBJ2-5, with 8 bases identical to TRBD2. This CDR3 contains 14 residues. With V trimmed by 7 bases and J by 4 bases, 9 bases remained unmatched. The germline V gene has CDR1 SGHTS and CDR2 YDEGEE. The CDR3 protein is CASRIRGGVETQYF. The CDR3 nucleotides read TGTGCCAGCCGAATTCGGGGGGGCGTAGAGACCCAGTACTTC.

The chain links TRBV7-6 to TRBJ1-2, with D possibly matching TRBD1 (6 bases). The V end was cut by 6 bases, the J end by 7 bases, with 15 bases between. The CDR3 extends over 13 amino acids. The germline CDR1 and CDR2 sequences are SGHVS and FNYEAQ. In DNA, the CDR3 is TGTGCCAGCAGTTCTACAGGGATGGGTGGCTACACCTTC. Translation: CASSSTGMGGYTF.

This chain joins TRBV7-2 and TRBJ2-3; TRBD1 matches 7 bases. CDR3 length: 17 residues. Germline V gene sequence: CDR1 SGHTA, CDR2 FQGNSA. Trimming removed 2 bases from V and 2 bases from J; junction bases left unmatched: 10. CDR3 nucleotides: TGTGCCAGCAGCTTATACCCGACAGGGTCAATCACAGATACGCAGTATTTT. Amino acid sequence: CASSLYPTGSITDTQYF. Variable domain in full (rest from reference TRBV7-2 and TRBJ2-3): GAGVSQSPSNKVTEKGKDVELRCDPISGHTALYWYRQSLGQGLEFLIYFQGNSAPDKSGLPSDRFSAERTGGSVSTLTIQRTQQEDSAVYLCASSLYPTGSITDTQYFGPGTRLTVL.

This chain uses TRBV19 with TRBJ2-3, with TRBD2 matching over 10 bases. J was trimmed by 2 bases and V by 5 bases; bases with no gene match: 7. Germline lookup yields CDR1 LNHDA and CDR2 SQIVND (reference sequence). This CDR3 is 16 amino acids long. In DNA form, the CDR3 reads TGTGCCAGTAGTTCGTCTAGCGGGGGTTCCACAGATACGCAGTATTTT. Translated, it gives CASSSSSGGSTDTQYF.

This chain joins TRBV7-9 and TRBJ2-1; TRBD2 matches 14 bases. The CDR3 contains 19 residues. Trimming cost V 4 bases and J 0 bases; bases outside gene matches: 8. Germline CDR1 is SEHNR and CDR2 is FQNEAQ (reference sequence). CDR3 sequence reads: CASSSTSGGAASSYNEQFF. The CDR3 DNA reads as TGTGCCAGCAGCTCGACTAGCGGGGGGGCCGCGAGCTCCTACAATGAGCAGTTCTTC.

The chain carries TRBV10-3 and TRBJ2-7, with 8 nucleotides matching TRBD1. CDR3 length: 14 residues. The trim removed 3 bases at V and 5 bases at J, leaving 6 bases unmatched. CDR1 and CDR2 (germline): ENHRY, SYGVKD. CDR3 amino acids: CAISDAGGRNEQYF. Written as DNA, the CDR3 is TGTGCCATCAGTGATGCAGGGGGCCGGAACGAGCAGTACTTC.

The CDR3 coding sequence is TGTGCCAGCAGTTTAGCGGGGGTGGAGACCCAGTACTTC. Amino acid sequence: CASSLAGVETQYF. The genes are TRBV12-3 or TRBV12-4 and TRBJ2-5; either TRBD1 or TRBD2 may fit D (5 bases each). This CDR3 is 13 amino acids long. V was trimmed by 0 bases and J by 5 bases, leaving 7 bases between them.

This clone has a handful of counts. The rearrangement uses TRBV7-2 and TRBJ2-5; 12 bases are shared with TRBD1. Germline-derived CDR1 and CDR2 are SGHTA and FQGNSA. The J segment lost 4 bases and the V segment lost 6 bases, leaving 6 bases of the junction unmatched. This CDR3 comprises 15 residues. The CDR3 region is CASSSRGQGAETQYF. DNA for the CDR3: TGTGCCAGCAGTTCGCGGGGACAGGGGGCAGAGACCCAGTACTTC.

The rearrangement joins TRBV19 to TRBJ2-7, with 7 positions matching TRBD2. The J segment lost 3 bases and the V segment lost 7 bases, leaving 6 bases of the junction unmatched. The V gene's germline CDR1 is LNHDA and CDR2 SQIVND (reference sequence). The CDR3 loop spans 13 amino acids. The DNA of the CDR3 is TGTGCCAGTAACCGGACTAGAATCTACGAGCAGTACTTC. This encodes CASNRTRIYEQYF.

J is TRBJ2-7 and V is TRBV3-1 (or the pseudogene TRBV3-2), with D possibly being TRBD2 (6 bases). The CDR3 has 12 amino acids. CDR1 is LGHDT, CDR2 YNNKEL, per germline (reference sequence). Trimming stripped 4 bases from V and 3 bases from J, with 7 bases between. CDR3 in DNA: TGTGCCAGCAGCCCGCGGGGCTACGAGCAGTACTTC. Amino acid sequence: CASSPRGYEQYF.

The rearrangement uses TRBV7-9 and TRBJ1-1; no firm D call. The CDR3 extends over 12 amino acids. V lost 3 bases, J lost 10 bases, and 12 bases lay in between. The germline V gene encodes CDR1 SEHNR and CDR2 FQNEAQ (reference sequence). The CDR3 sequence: CASSFTGPIAFF. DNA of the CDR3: TGTGCCAGCAGCTTCACCGGACCTATAGCTTTCTTT.

The CDR3 coding sequence is TGCGCCAGCAGCTGGACAGGGAACACCGGGGAGCTGTTTTTT. Residues: CASSWTGNTGELFF. The chain recombines TRBV5-1 with TRBJ2-2; 7 bases fit TRBD1. V lost 3 bases and J lost 1; bases outside the gene matches: 0. The CDR3 length is 14 residues. Germline V gene sequence: CDR1 SGHRS, CDR2 YFSETQ. The whole variable domain, remainder taken from reference TRBV5-1 and TRBJ2-2, is KAGVTQTPRYLIKTRGQQVTLSCSPISGHRSVSWYQQTPGQGLQFLFEYFSETQRNKGNFPGRFSGRQFSNSRSEMNVSTLELGDSALYLCASSWTGNTGELFFGEGSRLTVL.

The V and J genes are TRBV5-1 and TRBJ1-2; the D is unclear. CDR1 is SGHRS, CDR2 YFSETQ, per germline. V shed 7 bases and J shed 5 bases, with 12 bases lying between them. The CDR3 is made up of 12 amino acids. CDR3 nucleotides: TGCGCCAGCCGCCAGGAAGAATATGGCTACACCTTC. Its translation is CASRQEEYGYTF. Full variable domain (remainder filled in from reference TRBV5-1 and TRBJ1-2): KAGVTQTPRYLIKTRGQQVTLSCSPISGHRSVSWYQQTPGQGLQFLFEYFSETQRNKGNFPGRFSGRQFSNSRSEMNVSTLELGDSALYLCASRQEEYGYTFGSGTRLTVV.

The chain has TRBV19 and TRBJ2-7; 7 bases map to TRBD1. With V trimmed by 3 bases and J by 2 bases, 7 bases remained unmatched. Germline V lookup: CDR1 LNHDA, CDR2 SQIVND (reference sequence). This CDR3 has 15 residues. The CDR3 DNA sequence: TGTGCCAGTAGTATTGGCAGGGGGAAAACCTACGAGCAGTACTTC. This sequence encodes CASSIGRGKTYEQYF.

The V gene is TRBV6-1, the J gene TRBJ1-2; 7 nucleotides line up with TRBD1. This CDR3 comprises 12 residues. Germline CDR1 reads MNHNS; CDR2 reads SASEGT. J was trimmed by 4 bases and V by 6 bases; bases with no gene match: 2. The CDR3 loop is CASRTGVYGYTF. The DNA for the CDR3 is TGTGCCAGCAGAACAGGGGTCTATGGCTACACCTTC.

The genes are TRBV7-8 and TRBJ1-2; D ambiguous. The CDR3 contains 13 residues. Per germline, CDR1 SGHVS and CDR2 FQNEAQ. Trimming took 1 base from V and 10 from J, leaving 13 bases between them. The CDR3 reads CASSLGGMPFYTF. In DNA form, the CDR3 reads TGTGCCAGCAGCTTAGGTGGGATGCCTTTCTACACCTTC.

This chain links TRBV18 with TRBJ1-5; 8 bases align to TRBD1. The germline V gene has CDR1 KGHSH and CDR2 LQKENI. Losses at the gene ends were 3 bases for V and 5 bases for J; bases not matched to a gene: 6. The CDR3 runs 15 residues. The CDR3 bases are TGTGCCAGCTCACCCCGGACAGGGCGAGATCAGCCCCAGCATTTT. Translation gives CASSPRTGRDQPQHF.

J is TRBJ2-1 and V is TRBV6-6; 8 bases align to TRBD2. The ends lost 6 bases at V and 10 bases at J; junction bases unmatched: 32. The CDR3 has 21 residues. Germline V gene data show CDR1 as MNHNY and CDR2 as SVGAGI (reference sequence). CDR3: CASSHSGINAPPGLGRREQFF. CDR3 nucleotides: TGTGCCAGCAGCCACTCTGGGATCAATGCACCCCCGGGACTAGGACGTAGGGAGCAGTTCTTC.

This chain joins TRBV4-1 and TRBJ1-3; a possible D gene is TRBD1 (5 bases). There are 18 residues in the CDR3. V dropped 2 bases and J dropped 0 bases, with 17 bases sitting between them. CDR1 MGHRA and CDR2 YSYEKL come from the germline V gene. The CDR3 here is CASSQLPAGRRSGNTIYF. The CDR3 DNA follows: TGCGCCAGCAGCCAACTCCCAGCGGGACGCCGCTCTGGAAACACCATATATTTT.

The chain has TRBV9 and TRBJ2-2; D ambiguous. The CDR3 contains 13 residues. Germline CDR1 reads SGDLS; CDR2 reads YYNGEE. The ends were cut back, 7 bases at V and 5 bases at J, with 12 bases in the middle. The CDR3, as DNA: TGTGCCAGCGGAACCCGGTTAACCGGGGAGCTGTTTTTT. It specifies CASGTRLTGELFF.